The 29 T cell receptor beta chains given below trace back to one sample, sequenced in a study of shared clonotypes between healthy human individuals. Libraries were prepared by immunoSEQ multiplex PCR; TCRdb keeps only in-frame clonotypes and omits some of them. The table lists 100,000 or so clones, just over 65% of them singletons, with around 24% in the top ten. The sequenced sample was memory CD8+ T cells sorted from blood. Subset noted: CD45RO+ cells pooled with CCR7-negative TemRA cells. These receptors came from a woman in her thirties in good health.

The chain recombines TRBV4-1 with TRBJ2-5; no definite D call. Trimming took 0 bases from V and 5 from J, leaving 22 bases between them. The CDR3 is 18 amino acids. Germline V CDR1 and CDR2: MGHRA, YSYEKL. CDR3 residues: CASSQEHTWVFQAETQYF. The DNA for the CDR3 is TGCGCCAGCAGCCAAGAACACACTTGGGTTTTCCAGGCTGAGACCCAGTACTTC.

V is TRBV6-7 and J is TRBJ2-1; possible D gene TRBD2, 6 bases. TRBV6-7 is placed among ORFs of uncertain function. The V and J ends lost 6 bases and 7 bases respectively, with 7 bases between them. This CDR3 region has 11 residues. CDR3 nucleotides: TGTGCCAGCAGAAGCGGGAATGAGCAGTTCTTC. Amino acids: CASRSGNEQFF.

CDR3 sequence reads: CASRPTGDSFYEQYF. In nucleotides, the CDR3 is TGTGCCAGCAGACCTACAGGGGACAGCTTCTACGAGCAGTACTTC. V usage is TRBV6-5 and J usage is TRBJ2-7; 7 bases map to TRBD1. The CDR3 is 15 amino acids. Germline loops: CDR1 MNHEY, CDR2 SVGAGI. V lost 6 bases to trimming and J lost 3 bases; unmatched junction nucleotides: 11.

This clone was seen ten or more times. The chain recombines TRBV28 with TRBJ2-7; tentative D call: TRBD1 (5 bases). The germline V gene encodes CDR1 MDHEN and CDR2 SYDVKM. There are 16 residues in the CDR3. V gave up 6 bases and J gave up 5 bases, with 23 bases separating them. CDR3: CASSLGPLEGVDEQYF. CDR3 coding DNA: TGTGCCAGCAGCCTAGGACCCCTTGAAGGGGTGGACGAGCAGTACTTC.

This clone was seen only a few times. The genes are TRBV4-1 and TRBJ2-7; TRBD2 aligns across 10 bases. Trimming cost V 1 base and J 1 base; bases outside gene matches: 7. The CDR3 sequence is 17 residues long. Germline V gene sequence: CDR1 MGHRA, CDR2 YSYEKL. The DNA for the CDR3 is TGCGCCAGCAGCCAAGTACCAGCGGGAGGGGGGTCCTACGAGCAGTACTTC. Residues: CASSQVPAGGGSYEQYF.

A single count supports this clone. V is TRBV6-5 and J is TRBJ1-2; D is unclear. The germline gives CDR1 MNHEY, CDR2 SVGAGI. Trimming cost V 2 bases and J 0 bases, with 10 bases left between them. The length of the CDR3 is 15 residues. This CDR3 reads CASSYAVRANYGYTF. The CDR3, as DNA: TGTGCCAGCAGTTACGCCGTTCGGGCTAACTATGGCTACACCTTC.

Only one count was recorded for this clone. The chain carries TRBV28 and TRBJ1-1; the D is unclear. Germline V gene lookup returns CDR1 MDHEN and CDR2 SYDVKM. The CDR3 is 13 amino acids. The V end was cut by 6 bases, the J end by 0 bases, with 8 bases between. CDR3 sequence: CASRATLNTEAFF. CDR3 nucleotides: TGTGCCAGCAGGGCTACACTGAACACTGAAGCTTTCTTT.

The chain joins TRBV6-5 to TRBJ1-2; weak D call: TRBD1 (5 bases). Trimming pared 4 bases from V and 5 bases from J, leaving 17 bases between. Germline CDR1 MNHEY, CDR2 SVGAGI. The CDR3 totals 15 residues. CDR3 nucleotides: TGTGCCAGCAGTTCTCTGGGGCCAGGGCCTTATGGCTACACCTTC. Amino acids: CASSSLGPGPYGYTF.

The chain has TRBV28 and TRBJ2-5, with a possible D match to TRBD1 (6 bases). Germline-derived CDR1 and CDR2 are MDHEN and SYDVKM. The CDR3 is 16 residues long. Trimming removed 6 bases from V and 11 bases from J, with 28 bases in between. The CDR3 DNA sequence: TGTGCCAGCAGCCCCATCCCCTTTACAGGGACCTATGAGCAGTACTTC. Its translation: CASSPIPFTGTYEQYF. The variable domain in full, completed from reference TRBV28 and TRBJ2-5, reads DVKVTQSSRYLVKRTGEKVFLECVQDMDHENMFWYRQDPGLGLRLIYFSYDVKMKEKGDIPEGYSVSREKKERFSLILESASTNQTSMYLCASSPIPFTGTYEQYFGPGTRLLVL.

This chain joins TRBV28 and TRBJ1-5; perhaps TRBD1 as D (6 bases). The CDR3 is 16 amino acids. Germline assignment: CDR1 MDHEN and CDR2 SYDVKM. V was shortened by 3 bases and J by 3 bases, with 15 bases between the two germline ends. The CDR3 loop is CASSFMGGRVNQPQHF. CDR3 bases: TGTGCCAGCAGTTTTATGGGGGGCAGGGTCAATCAGCCCCAGCATTTT.

CDR3 coding DNA: TGTGCCAGTACCCCCGCCCGACGGCTCTGGGCCAACGTCCTGACTTTC. It specifies CASTPARRLWANVLTF. The J gene is TRBJ2-6, the V gene TRBV19; D is uncertain. Per germline, CDR1 LNHDA and CDR2 SQIVND (reference sequence). Trimming removed 7 bases from V and 5 bases from J, with 18 bases in between. CDR3 length: 16 residues.

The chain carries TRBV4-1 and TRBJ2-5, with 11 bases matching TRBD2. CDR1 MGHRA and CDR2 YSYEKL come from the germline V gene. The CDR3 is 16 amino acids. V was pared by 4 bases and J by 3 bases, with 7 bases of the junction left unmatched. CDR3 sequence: CASSLWGTSGKETQYF. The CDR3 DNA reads TGCGCCAGCAGCCTGTGGGGGACTAGCGGAAAAGAGACCCAGTACTTC.

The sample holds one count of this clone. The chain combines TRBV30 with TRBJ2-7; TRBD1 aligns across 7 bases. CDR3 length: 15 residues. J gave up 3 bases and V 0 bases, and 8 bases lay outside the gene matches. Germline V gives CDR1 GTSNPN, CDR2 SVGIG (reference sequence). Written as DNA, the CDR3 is TGTGCCTGGAGTGTCGGGCAGGGGGTTCTCTACGAGCAGTACTTC. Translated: CAWSVGQGVLYEQYF.

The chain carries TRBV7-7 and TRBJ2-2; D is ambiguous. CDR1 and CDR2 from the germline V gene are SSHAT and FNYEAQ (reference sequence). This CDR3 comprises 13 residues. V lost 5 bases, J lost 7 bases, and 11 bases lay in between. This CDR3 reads CASSPSGHGELFF. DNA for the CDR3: TGTGCCAGCAGCCCCTCCGGTCACGGGGAGCTGTTTTTT. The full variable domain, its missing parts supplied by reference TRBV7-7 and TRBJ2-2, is GAGVSQSPRYKVTKRGQDVTLRCDPISSHATLYWYQQALGQGPEFLTYFNYEAQPDKSGLPSDRFSAERPEGSISTLTIQRTEQRDSAMYRCASSPSGHGELFFGEGSRLTVL.

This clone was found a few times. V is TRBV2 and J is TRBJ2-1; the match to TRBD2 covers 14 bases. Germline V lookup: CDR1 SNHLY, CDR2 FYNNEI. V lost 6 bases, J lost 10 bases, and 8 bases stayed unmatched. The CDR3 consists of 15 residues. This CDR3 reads CASRKGLAGDLEQFF. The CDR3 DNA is TGTGCCAGCAGAAAGGGACTAGCGGGAGACCTGGAGCAGTTCTTC.

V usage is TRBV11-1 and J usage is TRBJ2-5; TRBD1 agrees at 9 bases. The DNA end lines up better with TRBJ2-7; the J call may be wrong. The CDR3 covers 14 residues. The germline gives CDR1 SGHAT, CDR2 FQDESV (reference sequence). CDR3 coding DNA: TGTGCCAGCAGCCCGAGGGACAGGGAGTACGAGCAGTACTTC. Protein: CASSPRDREYEQYF.

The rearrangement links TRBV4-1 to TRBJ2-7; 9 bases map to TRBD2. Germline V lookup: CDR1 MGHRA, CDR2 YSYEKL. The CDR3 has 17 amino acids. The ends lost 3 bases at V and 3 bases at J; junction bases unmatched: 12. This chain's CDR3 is CASSHRGGLAGNYEQYF. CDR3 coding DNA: TGCGCCAGCAGCCACCGAGGCGGCCTAGCGGGGAACTACGAGCAGTACTTC.

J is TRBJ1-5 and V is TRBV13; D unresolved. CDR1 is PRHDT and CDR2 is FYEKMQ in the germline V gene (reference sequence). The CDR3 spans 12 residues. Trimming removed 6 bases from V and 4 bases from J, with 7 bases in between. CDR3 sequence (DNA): TGTGCCAGCAGTTGGGAAAATCAGCCCCAGCATTTT. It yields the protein CASSWENQPQHF.

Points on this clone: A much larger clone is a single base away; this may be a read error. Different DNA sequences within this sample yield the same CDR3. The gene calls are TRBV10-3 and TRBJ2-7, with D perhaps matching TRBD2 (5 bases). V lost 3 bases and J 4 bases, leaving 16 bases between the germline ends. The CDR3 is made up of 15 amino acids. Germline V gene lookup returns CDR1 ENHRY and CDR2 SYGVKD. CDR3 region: CAISESTSGKYEQYF. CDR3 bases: TGTGCCATCAGTGAATCAACTAGTGGGAAATACGAGCAGTACTTC.

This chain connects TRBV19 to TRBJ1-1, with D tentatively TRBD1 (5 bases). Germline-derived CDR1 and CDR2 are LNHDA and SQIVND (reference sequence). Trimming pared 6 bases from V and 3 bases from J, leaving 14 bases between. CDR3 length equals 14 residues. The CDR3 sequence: CASSPWGGDTEAFF. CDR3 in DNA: TGTGCCAGTAGCCCCTGGGGGGGGGACACTGAAGCTTTCTTT.

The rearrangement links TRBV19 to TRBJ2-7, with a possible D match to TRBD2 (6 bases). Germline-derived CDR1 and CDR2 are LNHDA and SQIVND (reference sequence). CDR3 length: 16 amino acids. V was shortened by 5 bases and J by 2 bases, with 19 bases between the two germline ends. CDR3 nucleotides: TGTGCCAGTAGTGATGTTTGGGGGGACCTCCCCTACGAGCAGTACTTC. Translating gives CASSDVWGDLPYEQYF.

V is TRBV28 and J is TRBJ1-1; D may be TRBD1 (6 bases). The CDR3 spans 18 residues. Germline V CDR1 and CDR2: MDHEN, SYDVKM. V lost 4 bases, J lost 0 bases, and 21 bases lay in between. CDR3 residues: CASSSLPMDSPMNTEAFF. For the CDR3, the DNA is TGTGCCAGCAGTTCGCTACCAATGGACAGTCCCATGAACACTGAAGCTTTCTTT.

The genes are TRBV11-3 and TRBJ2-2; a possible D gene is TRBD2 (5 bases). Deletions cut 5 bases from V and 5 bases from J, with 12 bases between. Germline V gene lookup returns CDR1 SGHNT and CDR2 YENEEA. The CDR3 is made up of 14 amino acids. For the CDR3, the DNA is TGTGCCAGCAGCCCCTTAACTAGTACCGGGGAGCTGTTTTTT. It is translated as CASSPLTSTGELFF.

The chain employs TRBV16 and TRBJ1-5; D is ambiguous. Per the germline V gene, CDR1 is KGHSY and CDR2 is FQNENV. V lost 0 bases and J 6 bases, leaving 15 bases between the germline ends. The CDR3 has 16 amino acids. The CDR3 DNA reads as TGTGCCAGCAGCCAATCGATGGGGTTTTGGGGTCAGCCCCAGCATTTT. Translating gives CASSQSMGFWGQPQHF.

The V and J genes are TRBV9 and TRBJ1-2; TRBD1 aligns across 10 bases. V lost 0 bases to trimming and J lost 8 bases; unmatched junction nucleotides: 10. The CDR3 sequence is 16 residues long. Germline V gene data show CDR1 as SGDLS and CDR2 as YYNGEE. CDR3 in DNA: TGTGCCAGCAGCGTAGGGGCCGGAGACAGGGGGCGAGGCTACACCTTC. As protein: CASSVGAGDRGRGYTF.

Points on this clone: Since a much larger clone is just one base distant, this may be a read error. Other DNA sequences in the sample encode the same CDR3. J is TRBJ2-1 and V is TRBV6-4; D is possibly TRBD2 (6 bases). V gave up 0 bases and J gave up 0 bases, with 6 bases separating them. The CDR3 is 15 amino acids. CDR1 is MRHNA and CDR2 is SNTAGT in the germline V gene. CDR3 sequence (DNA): TGTGCCAGCAGTGACTCTAGCGGCTCCTACAATGAGCAGTTCTTC. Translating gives CASSDSSGSYNEQFF.

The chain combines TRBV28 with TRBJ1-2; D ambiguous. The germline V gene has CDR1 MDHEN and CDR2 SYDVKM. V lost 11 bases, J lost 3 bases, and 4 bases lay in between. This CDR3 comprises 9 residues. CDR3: CALDYGYTF. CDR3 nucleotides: TGTGCCCTGGACTATGGCTACACCTTC.

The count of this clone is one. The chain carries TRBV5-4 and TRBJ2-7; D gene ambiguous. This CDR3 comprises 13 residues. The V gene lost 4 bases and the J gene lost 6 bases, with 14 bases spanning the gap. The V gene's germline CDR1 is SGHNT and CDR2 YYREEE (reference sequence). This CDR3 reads CASSPGGVGEQYF. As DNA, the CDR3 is TGTGCCAGCAGCCCGGGCGGCGTGGGCGAGCAGTACTTC.

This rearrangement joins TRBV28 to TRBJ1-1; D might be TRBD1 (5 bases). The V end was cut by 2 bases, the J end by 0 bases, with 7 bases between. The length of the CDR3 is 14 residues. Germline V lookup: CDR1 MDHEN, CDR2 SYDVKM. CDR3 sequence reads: CASSLGTMNTEAFF. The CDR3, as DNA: TGTGCCAGCAGTTTAGGGACCATGAACACTGAAGCTTTCTTT.